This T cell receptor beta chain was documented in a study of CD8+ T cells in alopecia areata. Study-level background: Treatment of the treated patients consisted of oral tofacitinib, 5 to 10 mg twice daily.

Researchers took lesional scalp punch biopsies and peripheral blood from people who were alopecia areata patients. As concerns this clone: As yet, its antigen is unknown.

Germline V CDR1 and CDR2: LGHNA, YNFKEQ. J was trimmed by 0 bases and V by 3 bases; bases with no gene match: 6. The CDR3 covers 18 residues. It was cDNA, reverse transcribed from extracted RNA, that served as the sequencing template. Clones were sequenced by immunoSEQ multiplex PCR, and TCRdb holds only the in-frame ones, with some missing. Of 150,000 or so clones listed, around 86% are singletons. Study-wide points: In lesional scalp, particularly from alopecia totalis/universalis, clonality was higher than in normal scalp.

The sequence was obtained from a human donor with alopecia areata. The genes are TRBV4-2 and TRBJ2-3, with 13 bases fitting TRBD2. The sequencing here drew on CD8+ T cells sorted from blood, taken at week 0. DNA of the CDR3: TGTGCCAGCAGCCACCGGACTAGCGGGGGTAGAAGCACAGATACGCAGTATTTT. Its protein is CASSHRTSGGRSTDTQYF.